The sequence of this TCR beta chain was determined in a study of blood T cells in healthy people across ages. Findings of the study overall: It was not possible, with unsorted PBMCs, to conclusively compare naive and antigen-experienced cells.

A second PCR of roughly 7 to 11 cycles used a sample-barcoded 5' primer and a J-beta primer mix. A template-switch adaptor that had 12 random nucleotides put a tag on each cDNA molecule. No fewer than 3 million CDR3-containing paired-end reads came from each sample. TCRdb fed the 5' RACE reads into MiXCR, producing one record per CDR3 protein. The repertoire includes around 1,500,000 distinct CDR3 sequences, 35% to 45% of them detected once, and less than 8% sits in the top ten. Russia was home to the donors, healthy Caucasian individuals aged 6 to 90. This clonotype was counted only a few times. Its target is unknown. Germline V gene data show CDR1 as SGHTA and CDR2 as FQGTGA. This CDR3 region has 14 residues. With 8 bases removed from V and 2 bases from J, the gap between germline ends came to 13 bases.

Sequenced input: blood. The TCR comes from a young woman in good health. The rearrangement joins TRBV7-3 to TRBJ2-1; TRBD2 might be the D (5 bases). CDR3 nucleotides: TGTGCCAGCTCTATGCTGGGAGCCTACAATGAGCAGTTCTTC. This encodes CASSMLGAYNEQFF.